These 28 T cell receptor beta chains were sequenced from one sample in a study of T-cell memory formation after mild COVID-19. TCRdb re-analysed the 5' RACE reads in MiXCR, keeping a single row per CDR3 protein. The table lists 70,000 to 100,000 distinct CDR3 sequences, less than 15% of them singletons. Sequences were obtained from PBMCs or a T cell subset sorted from them (not recorded which). The receptor set was obtained from an adult woman who had mild COVID-19 (a few samples of this study predate the infection). Cell type and time point are not known.

This clonotype appeared a few times. The chain links TRBV7-9 to TRBJ2-1; 7 bases are shared with TRBD1. Germline loops: CDR1 SEHNR, CDR2 FQNEAQ (reference sequence). This CDR3 contains 16 residues. V shed 5 bases and J 4 bases; nucleotides not matched to a gene: 11. CDR3 in amino acids: CASSPTSGQLYNEQFF. Written as DNA, the CDR3 is TGTGCCAGCAGCCCTACATCGGGACAGCTATACAATGAGCAGTTCTTC.

This clonotype came up a few times. The CDR3 spells CASSSSLRGLEQYF. CDR3 DNA sequence: TGTGCCAGCAGTTCAAGTCTGCGGGGGCTGGAGCAGTACTTC. The chain recombines TRBV7-9 with TRBJ2-7, with D tentatively TRBD2 (7 bases). The CDR3 has 14 residues. V lost 6 bases and J 7 bases, leaving 19 bases between the germline ends. CDR1 is SEHNR, CDR2 FQNEAQ, per germline (reference sequence).

A few counts support this clonotype. The V and J genes are TRBV29-1 and TRBJ2-1, with TRBD2 identical over 9 bases. This CDR3 is built from 13 residues. Germline CDR1 and CDR2: SQVTM and ANQGSEA. The J segment lost 6 bases and the V segment lost 3 bases, leaving 3 bases of the junction unmatched. The CDR3 protein is CSVDKRGVNEQFF. The CDR3 DNA sequence: TGCAGCGTTGACAAGCGGGGGGTCAATGAGCAGTTCTTC.

This clonotype occurred a few times. J is TRBJ2-1 and V is TRBV2, with D perhaps matching TRBD2 (5 bases). The CDR3 extends over 15 amino acids. Germline V CDR1 and CDR2: SNHLY, FYNNEI. Trimming cost V 5 bases and J 0 bases, with 11 bases left between them. In DNA, the CDR3 is TGTGCCAGCAGTTTCCTTGCGGGCTCCTACAATGAGCAGTTCTTC. Translating it yields CASSFLAGSYNEQFF.

The chain is built from TRBV3-1 and TRBJ2-2; TRBD1 matches 9 bases. This CDR3 is 15 amino acids long. Germline-derived CDR1 and CDR2 are LGHDT and YNNKEL (reference sequence). V shed 1 base and J 3 bases; nucleotides not matched to a gene: 0. Here the CDR3 DNA reads TGTGCCAGCAGCCAAGGGACAGGGGACACCGGGGAGCTGTTTTTT. It yields the protein CASSQGTGDTGELFF.

This clonotype has just a few counts. The chain couples TRBV5-5 to TRBJ2-7, with D tentatively TRBD2 (5 bases). V was shortened by 4 bases and J by 2 bases, with 19 bases between the two germline ends. This CDR3 region has 16 residues. The germline CDR1 and CDR2 sequences are SGHKS and YYEKEE (reference sequence). The CDR3 region is CASSPSPGYRPYEQYF. CDR3 nucleotide sequence: TGTGCCAGCAGCCCCAGCCCGGGGTATCGTCCCTACGAGCAGTACTTC.

There are a few counts of this clonotype. The chain combines TRBV2 with TRBJ1-5; D ambiguous. Trimming shortened V by 6 bases and J by 0 bases, and 6 bases separated the two germline ends. This CDR3 spans 13 amino acids. Germline CDR1 is SNHLY and CDR2 is FYNNEI. CDR3 in DNA: TGTGCCAGCAGCTATTATAGCAATCAGCCCCAGCATTTT. It is translated as CASSYYSNQPQHF.

This rearrangement joins TRBV7-3 to TRBJ2-7; possibly TRBD1 for D (6 bases). The CDR3 runs to 15 residues. Per the germline V gene, CDR1 is SGHTA and CDR2 is FQGTGA. V lost 2 bases to trimming and J lost 0 bases, with 11 bases between them. In DNA, the CDR3 is TGTGCCAGCAGCTTACAGGGGTCGAGCTCCTACGAGCAGTACTTC. Protein: CASSLQGSSSYEQYF.

The V call is TRBV5-1, the J call TRBJ2-7; 8 positions match TRBD1. The trim removed 4 bases at V and 3 bases at J, leaving 9 bases unmatched. Germline CDR1 reads SGHRS; CDR2 reads YFSETQ. The CDR3 length is 15 residues. The CDR3 protein is CASSPGQGLDYEQYF. In DNA form, the CDR3 reads TGCGCCAGCAGCCCCGGACAGGGCCTGGACTACGAGCAGTACTTC.

V is TRBV11-3 and J is TRBJ2-2; D uncertain. Trimming cost V 0 bases and J 5 bases, with 19 bases left between them. CDR3 length: 18 residues. CDR1 and CDR2 (germline): SGHNT, YENEEA. CDR3 nucleotides: TGTGCCAGCAGCTTAGATCCCATTTTTCGGGTACCTACCGGGGAGCTGTTTTTT. Its translation is CASSLDPIFRVPTGELFF.

In this sample, this clonotype turned up many times. The chain is built from TRBV29-1 and TRBJ2-3, with a tentative D call TRBD2 (5 bases). The CDR3 spans 14 residues. The V and J ends lost 0 bases and 4 bases respectively, with 11 bases between them. Germline values: CDR1 SQVTM, CDR2 ANQGSEA. CDR3 protein: CSVEDGLRADTQYF. The DNA for the CDR3 is TGCAGCGTTGAAGACGGACTCCGGGCAGATACGCAGTATTTT.

This clonotype has just a few counts. The rearrangement joins TRBV20-1 to TRBJ2-1; D remains ambiguous. With 2 bases removed from V and 6 bases from J, the gap between germline ends came to 17 bases. Germline V gene data show CDR1 as DFQATT and CDR2 as SNEGSKA (reference sequence). This CDR3 contains 15 residues. CDR3 coding DNA: TGCAGTGCTAGACTACGGTCCCGCAAGGGCAATGAGCAGTTCTTC. This sequence encodes CSARLRSRKGNEQFF.

This clonotype turned up a few times. The chain has TRBV3-1 and TRBJ1-2; D gene ambiguous. This CDR3 contains 11 residues. Per the germline V gene, CDR1 is LGHDT and CDR2 is YNNKEL (reference sequence). V lost 0 bases and J 8 bases, leaving 4 bases between the germline ends. The CDR3 protein is CASSQDKGYTF. CDR3 DNA: TGTGCCAGCAGCCAAGATAAGGGCTACACCTTC.

In this sample, this clonotype turned up a few times. V usage is TRBV29-1 and J usage is TRBJ2-7, with 9 bases fitting TRBD2. CDR1 SQVTM and CDR2 ANQGSEA come from the germline V gene. The CDR3 has 13 amino acids. Unmatched junction bases numbered 5, after V lost 6 bases and J lost 2 bases. The CDR3 loop is CSVGTSRAYEQYF. In nucleotides, the CDR3 is TGCAGCGTGGGGACTAGCAGGGCCTACGAGCAGTACTTC.

Here the CDR3 reads CASSSGLAETYNEQFF. The CDR3 nucleotides are TGTGCCAGCAGCTCGGGACTAGCGGAAACCTACAATGAGCAGTTCTTC. This chain joins TRBV11-3 and TRBJ2-1; the match to TRBD2 covers 11 bases. Germline lookup yields CDR1 SGHNT and CDR2 YENEEA. Unmatched junction bases numbered 4, after V lost 4 bases and J lost 2 bases. This CDR3 has 16 amino acids.

This sequence joins TRBV15 and TRBJ1-5; 7 bases match TRBD1. Trimming cost V 5 bases and J 4 bases; bases outside gene matches: 8. Germline CDR1 and CDR2: LNHNV and YYDKDF (reference sequence). This CDR3 is built from 15 residues. This chain's CDR3 is CATSAHGTVNQPQHF. The CDR3 bases are TGTGCCACCAGCGCTCACGGGACAGTAAATCAGCCCCAGCATTTT.

This clonotype was seen a handful of times. V is TRBV27 and J is TRBJ1-2; 7 bases match TRBD1. Germline V gene lookup returns CDR1 MNHEY and CDR2 SMNVEV (reference sequence). V gave up 6 bases and J gave up 7 bases; unmatched junction bases: 11. This CDR3 comprises 14 residues. The CDR3 DNA follows: TGTGCCAGCAGCTCCGGGACAGCGCTTTTTGGCTACACCTTC. Translated: CASSSGTALFGYTF.

This clonotype has a handful of counts. This sequence joins TRBV29-1 and TRBJ1-2, with 8 positions matching TRBD1. J gave up 8 bases and V 4 bases, and 18 bases lay outside the gene matches. The length of the CDR3 is 16 residues. The germline CDR1 and CDR2 sequences are SQVTM and ANQGSEA. CDR3 residues: CSVAEELGRGPGGYTF. The DNA of the CDR3 is TGCAGCGTTGCAGAAGAGTTGGGCAGGGGGCCTGGCGGCTACACCTTC. The full variable domain, completed using reference TRBV29-1 and TRBJ1-2, is SAVISQKPSRDICQRGTSLTIQCQVDSQVTMMFWYRQQPGQSLTLIATANQGSEATYESGFVIDKFPISRPNLTFSTLTVSNMSPEDSSIYLCSVAEELGRGPGGYTFGSGTRLTVV.

The J gene is TRBJ1-2, the V gene TRBV6-1; possibly TRBD1 for D (5 bases). Germline CDR1 is MNHNS and CDR2 is SASEGT. V shed 6 bases and J shed 3 bases, with 11 bases lying between them. This CDR3 is 13 amino acids long. CDR3 region: CASREDTYYGYTF. The CDR3 DNA reads TGTGCCAGCAGAGAGGACACTTACTATGGCTACACCTTC.

This clonotype was counted a few times. The chain has TRBV12-3 or TRBV12-4 and TRBJ2-3, with TRBD2 matching over 8 bases. Trimming took 5 bases from V and 1 from J; bases not matched to a gene: 8. CDR3 size: 16 residues. CDR3 amino acids: CASSPWTSSGTDTQYF. For the CDR3, the DNA is TGTGCCAGCAGTCCCTGGACTAGCTCGGGCACAGATACGCAGTATTTT.

This clonotype is medium-sized by share. The chain carries TRBV20-1 and TRBJ2-7; D perhaps matches TRBD1 (6 bases). Trimming removed 5 bases at V and 0 bases at J, with 14 bases between. This CDR3 is built from 14 residues. Looked up from germline, CDR1 is DFQATT and CDR2 is SNEGSKA (reference sequence). CDR3 nucleotide sequence: TGCAGTGCTGAAAGGGACACAAACTCCTACGAGCAGTACTTC. Encoded protein: CSAERDTNSYEQYF.

The V and J genes are TRBV12-3 or TRBV12-4 and TRBJ2-3; 7 bases match TRBD1. The trim removed 5 bases at V and 7 bases at J, leaving 6 bases unmatched. CDR3 length: 13 amino acids. The CDR3 nucleotides read TGTGCCAGCAGTGCATCAGGGGGAAATACGCAGTATTTT. Translated, it gives CASSASGGNTQYF.

The table lists this clonotype with a few counts. The chain carries TRBV9 and TRBJ2-7; D ambiguous. Germline CDR1 reads SGDLS; CDR2 reads YYNGEE. This CDR3 contains 15 residues. Trimming removed 3 bases at V and 1 base at J, with 14 bases between. The CDR3: CASSATPGLSYEQYF. The DNA for the CDR3 is TGTGCCAGCAGCGCCACCCCCGGCTTGTCCTACGAGCAGTACTTC.

There are a few counts of this clonotype. V is TRBV10-3 and J is TRBJ1-5, with D possibly matching TRBD1 (5 bases). V dropped 0 bases and J dropped 2 bases, with 14 bases sitting between them. This CDR3 region has 17 residues. Germline V gene lookup returns CDR1 ENHRY and CDR2 SYGVKD. DNA of the CDR3: TGTGCCATCAGTGAGTCGTGGGGCCCCTCTCGCAATCAGCCCCAGCATTTT. Translation gives CAISESWGPSRNQPQHF.

This clonotype was counted many times. The V call is TRBV7-9, the J call TRBJ2-5; TRBD2 might be the D (6 bases). The CDR3 runs 16 residues. V gave up 3 bases and J gave up 0 bases, with 14 bases separating them. Germline-derived CDR1 and CDR2 are SEHNR and FQNEAQ (reference sequence). The CDR3 DNA is TGTGCCAGCAGCTTGTCGGTCCGGGACTACCAAGAGACCCAGTACTTC. Translating it yields CASSLSVRDYQETQYF.

This clonotype has a handful of counts. The chain joins TRBV29-1 to TRBJ2-7; maybe TRBD2 (5 bases). The CDR3 runs to 12 residues. V gave up 3 bases and J gave up 4 bases, with 10 bases separating them. Germline CDR1 SQVTM, CDR2 ANQGSEA. CDR3: CSVESEGYEQYF. The CDR3 coding sequence is TGCAGCGTTGAGAGCGAGGGTTACGAGCAGTACTTC.

This clonotype came up a few times. The rearrangement links TRBV3-1 to TRBJ2-7, with 10 nucleotides matching TRBD2. Germline V gene lookup returns CDR1 LGHDT and CDR2 YNNKEL (reference sequence). J lost 2 bases, V lost 5 bases, and 6 bases had no gene match. The CDR3 is 15 residues long. The CDR3 protein is CASSAGLADTYEQYF. DNA for the CDR3: TGTGCCAGCAGCGCCGGACTAGCGGATACCTACGAGCAGTACTTC.

This clonotype was seen a handful of times. This chain links TRBV19 with TRBJ2-7; 8 bases are a match to TRBD2. CDR3 length equals 14 residues. Germline V CDR1 and CDR2: LNHDA, SQIVND (reference sequence). Unmatched junction bases numbered 8, after V lost 5 bases and J lost 5 bases. CDR3 in amino acids: CASSPRTSLDEQYF. The DNA of the CDR3 is TGTGCCAGTAGTCCCAGGACTAGCCTCGACGAGCAGTACTTC.